One T cell receptor (beta chain) is described in this entry. Its specificity is unknown. This CDR3 contains 12 residues. Trimming took 6 bases from V and 4 from J, leaving 10 bases between them. Libraries were prepared by immunoSEQ multiplex PCR; TCRdb keeps only in-frame clonotypes and omits some of them. The sample gives under 100,000 clones, roughly nine tenths of which show up once; around 4.9% is in the top ten. These data originate in a study of T cell responses to AZD1222 COVID-19 vaccine. Study-wide results and caveats: Baseline seropositives among AZD1222 recipients totaled only five to seven.

The V and J genes are TRBV12-3 or TRBV12-4 and TRBJ2-7; D call uncertain. This receptor was identified in an adult in good health. The sequences come from peripheral blood, collected on day 0 of AZD1222 vaccination. The CDR3 DNA follows: TGTGCCAGCAGCCCTACCCCATACGAGCAGTACTTC. Protein sequence: CASSPTPYEQYF.